These 18 T cell receptor beta chains share one sample of origin, sequenced in a study of human thymus T cells. Thymus tissue for the work was resected from patients undergoing corrective heart surgery. Clones were read by immunoSEQ multiplex PCR, and TCRdb kept only the in-frame ones, dropping some. The table includes approximately 71,000 clones, roughly 96% detected once. The sequenced sample was thymus tissue. The source of these receptors is a girl under two years old with a congenital heart defect but otherwise immunologically healthy.

This chain links TRBV6-5 with TRBJ1-3; no firm D call. Germline CDR1 MNHEY, CDR2 SVGAGI. V was cut by 7 bases and J by 4 bases, with 17 bases left in between. The CDR3 totals 15 residues. The CDR3 reads CASMRDGAEGNTIYF. CDR3 nucleotide sequence: TGTGCCAGCATGAGAGATGGTGCTGAGGGAAACACCATATATTTT.

The gene calls are TRBV9 and TRBJ2-1; 7 bases align to TRBD1. This CDR3 is built from 23 residues. The trim removed 0 bases at V and 0 bases at J, leaving 24 bases unmatched. From germline, CDR1 is SGDLS and CDR2 YYNGEE. CDR3 in amino acids: CASSVGSGTVAKGAHNSYNEQFF. As DNA, the CDR3 is TGTGCCAGCAGCGTAGGGTCAGGGACAGTGGCAAAAGGGGCCCACAACTCCTACAATGAGCAGTTCTTC.

This sequence joins TRBV30 and TRBJ2-3; D may be TRBD1 (6 bases). The germline V and J ends were trimmed by 3 bases and 3 bases, with 22 bases remaining between them. Germline lookup yields CDR1 GTSNPN and CDR2 SVGIG (reference sequence). The CDR3 extends over 17 amino acids. DNA of the CDR3: TGTGCCTGGAGGGGGGAACAGGGCGTCAAACGTACAGATACGCAGTATTTT. Protein: CAWRGEQGVKRTDTQYF.

This chain links TRBV6-5 with TRBJ2-7; D might be TRBD1 or TRBD2, each matching 6 bases. The CDR3 has 12 residues. Germline-derived CDR1 and CDR2 are MNHEY and SVGAGI. Trimming shortened V by 6 bases and J by 5 bases, and 11 bases separated the two germline ends. The CDR3 coding sequence is TGTGCCAGCAGCTTGGGGGGCGACGAGCAGTACTTC. It specifies CASSLGGDEQYF.

CDR3 protein: CASSIDRTGPGTDTQYF. The CDR3 DNA follows: TGTGCCAGTAGTATAGATAGGACGGGACCGGGCACAGATACGCAGTATTTT. The rearrangement uses TRBV19 and TRBJ2-3; D tentatively reads TRBD1 or TRBD2 (5 bases each). Germline CDR1 reads LNHDA; CDR2 reads SQIVND (reference sequence). This CDR3 is built from 17 residues. Trimming removed 0 bases at V and 1 base at J, with 14 bases between.

The chain combines TRBV9 with TRBJ2-1, with 7 bases identical to TRBD2. CDR1 is SGDLS and CDR2 is YYNGEE in the germline V gene. This CDR3 is built from 14 residues. With 4 bases clipped from V and 11 bases from J, the junction kept 12 bases outside the gene matches. CDR3 protein: CASSPGTKSGKQFF. The CDR3 nucleotides read TGTGCCAGCAGCCCCGGGACTAAGAGCGGGAAGCAGTTCTTC. Drawing the rest from reference TRBV9 and TRBJ2-1, the complete variable domain is DSGVTQTPKHLITATGQRVTLRCSPRSGDLSVYWYQQSLDQGLQFLIQYYNGEERAKGNILERFSAQQFPDLHSELNLSSLELGDSALYFCASSPGTKSGKQFFGPGTRLTVL.

The chain combines TRBV4-3 with TRBJ2-3, with D tentatively TRBD2 (5 bases). CDR1 is LGHNA and CDR2 is YSLEER in the germline V gene. V was trimmed by 0 bases and J by 3 bases, leaving 13 bases between them. The CDR3 consists of 16 residues. The CDR3 spells CASSQDNGQRTDTQYF. The CDR3 DNA follows: TGCGCCAGCAGCCAAGATAATGGGCAGCGGACAGATACGCAGTATTTT.

This chain links TRBV5-1 with TRBJ1-1; D remains unclear. Germline lookup yields CDR1 SGHRS and CDR2 YFSETQ. V was shortened by 4 bases and J by 1 base, with 8 bases between the two germline ends. CDR3 length equals 13 residues. The CDR3 DNA reads as TGCGCCAGCAGCAAAGGAGGGAACACTGAAGCTTTCTTT. It translates to CASSKGGNTEAFF.

The V call is TRBV29-1, the J call TRBJ1-2; D ambiguous. This CDR3 comprises 12 residues. Germline assignment: CDR1 SQVTM and CDR2 ANQGSEA. Trimming cost V 5 bases and J 2 bases, with 9 bases left between them. Here the CDR3 reads CSVTAHNYGYTF. The CDR3 region has the DNA TGCAGCGTTACGGCGCACAACTATGGCTACACCTTC.

The rearrangement links TRBV27 to TRBJ2-2, with 9 bases identical to TRBD2. J gave up 7 bases and V 5 bases, and 14 bases lay outside the gene matches. Germline V gene sequence: CDR1 MNHEY, CDR2 SMNVEV (reference sequence). The CDR3 contains 17 residues. The CDR3: CASSTHPSGKWGGELFF. The CDR3 region has the DNA TGTGCCAGCAGTACTCACCCTAGCGGGAAATGGGGCGGGGAGCTGTTTTTT.

The rearrangement joins TRBV6-1 to TRBJ2-7; D might be TRBD1 (5 bases). Per the germline V gene, CDR1 is MNHNS and CDR2 is SASEGT. There are 14 residues in the CDR3. V gave up 7 bases and J gave up 2 bases, with 15 bases separating them. CDR3 DNA sequence: TGTGCCAGCATAGGGGCAGGGATAACCTACGAGCAGTACTTC. This translates into CASIGAGITYEQYF.

This rearrangement joins TRBV6-1 to TRBJ2-2, with D unclear. The CDR3 consists of 19 residues. V lost 4 bases and J lost 4, with 25 bases in between. In germline, CDR1 is MNHNS, CDR2 SASEGT. The CDR3 coding sequence is TGTGCCAGCAGTGGGTATTGGGTAGCCCGAGGACCCTTCACCGGGGAGCTGTTTTTT. Its protein is CASSGYWVARGPFTGELFF.

The gene calls are TRBV30 and TRBJ2-3; 9 positions agree with TRBD2. The CDR3 contains 17 residues. With 3 bases clipped from V and 2 bases from J, the junction kept 12 bases outside the gene matches. Germline values: CDR1 GTSNPN, CDR2 SVGIG (reference sequence). The chain's CDR3 is CAWRGWREGGDTDTQYF. In DNA, the CDR3 is TGTGCCTGGAGGGGCTGGCGGGAGGGAGGTGACACAGATACGCAGTATTTT.

The rearrangement uses TRBV7-9 and TRBJ2-3, with 7 bases that match TRBD1. The J segment lost 10 bases and the V segment lost 4 bases, leaving 8 bases of the junction unmatched. The CDR3 contains 13 residues. CDR1 is SEHNR, CDR2 FQNEAQ, per germline (reference sequence). CDR3 in amino acids: CASSSIGGSPQYF. The DNA of the CDR3 is TGTGCCAGCAGCTCGATAGGGGGCTCACCGCAGTATTTT.

The genes are TRBV16 and TRBJ2-7, with 9 bases matching TRBD2. V shed 4 bases, J shed 4 bases, and the junction held 8 bases outside the gene matches. Germline lookup yields CDR1 KGHSY and CDR2 FQNENV. This CDR3 has 15 amino acids. The CDR3 is CASSPHSGSLYEQYF. In nucleotides, the CDR3 is TGTGCCAGCAGCCCCCATAGCGGGAGTCTTTACGAGCAGTACTTC.

The chain links TRBV7-3 to TRBJ2-1; 10 nucleotides align to TRBD2. The CDR3 contains 18 residues. V lost 5 bases and J lost 9; bases outside the gene matches: 19. Germline V CDR1 and CDR2: SGHTA, FQGTGA. The CDR3 reads CASSQSPPEREGHTEQFF. The CDR3 DNA reads as TGTGCCAGCAGCCAATCCCCACCCGAGCGGGAGGGCCATACTGAGCAGTTCTTC.

This chain uses TRBV4-2 with TRBJ2-4; the match to TRBD1 covers 9 bases. Unmatched junction bases numbered 13, after V lost 1 base and J lost 0 bases. The CDR3 consists of 20 residues. Germline CDR1 and CDR2: LGHNA and YNFKEQ. This CDR3 reads CASSQVGTGTWGVAKNIQYF. CDR3 DNA sequence: TGTGCCAGCAGCCAAGTGGGGACAGGGACTTGGGGGGTAGCCAAAAACATTCAGTACTTC.

The gene calls are TRBV6-1 and TRBJ2-4, with 8 positions matching TRBD1. This CDR3 region has 20 residues. Germline V gene data show CDR1 as MNHNS and CDR2 as SASEGT. J lost 1 base, V lost 3 bases, and 17 bases had no gene match. The CDR3 is CASSDYRGVSGPLAKNIQYF. In DNA form, the CDR3 reads TGTGCCAGCAGTGACTACAGGGGGGTGAGCGGCCCCCTGGCCAAAAACATTCAGTACTTC.